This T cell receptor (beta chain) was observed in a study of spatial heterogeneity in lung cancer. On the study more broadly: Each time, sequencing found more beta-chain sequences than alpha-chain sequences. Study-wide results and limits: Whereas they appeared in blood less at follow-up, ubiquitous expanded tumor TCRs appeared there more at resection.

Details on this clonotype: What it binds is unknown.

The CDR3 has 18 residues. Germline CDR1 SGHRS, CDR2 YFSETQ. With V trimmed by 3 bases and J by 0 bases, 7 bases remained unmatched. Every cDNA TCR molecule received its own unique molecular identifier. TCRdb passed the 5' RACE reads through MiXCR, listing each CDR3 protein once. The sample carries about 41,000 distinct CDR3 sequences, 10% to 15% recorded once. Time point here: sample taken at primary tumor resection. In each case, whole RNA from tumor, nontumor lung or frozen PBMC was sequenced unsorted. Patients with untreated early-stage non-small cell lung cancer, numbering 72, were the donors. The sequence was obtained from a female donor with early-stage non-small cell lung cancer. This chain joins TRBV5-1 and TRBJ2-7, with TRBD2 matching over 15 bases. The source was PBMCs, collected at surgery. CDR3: CASSSGLAGGPGSYEQYF. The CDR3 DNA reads TGCGCCAGCAGCTCCGGACTAGCGGGGGGGCCCGGCTCCTACGAGCAGTACTTC.